This is a list of T cell receptor beta chains from one sample in a study of T cells after yellow fever vaccination. Each CDR3 protein is one row after TCRdb ran MiXCR on the 5' RACE reads. The table has 450,000 to 650,000 distinct CDR3 sequences, less than 15% seen once; the top ten hold around 15%. The sample here was PBMCs, taken on the day of the yellow fever booster vaccination. The source of these receptors is a man aged 25-40 years who received the YFV17D yellow fever vaccine. Both conserved end residues are part of each CDR3. The D gene is left open where the match is weak. The size entry is marked missing in some rows and otherwise reads once, few, many or a size class.

v_gene,j_gene,d_gene,abundance,CDR3nt,CDR3aa
TRBV6-1,TRBJ2-5,TRBD2,-,TGTGCCACCCGAACCCAGCGGGAGGAGGAGACCCAGTACTTC,CATRTQREEETQYF
TRBV7-9,TRBJ2-7,-,-,TGTGCCAGCAGCATAGCCAGCGGCTTAAAGTACTTC,CASSIASGLKYF
TRBV6-5,TRBJ2-7,-,-,TGTGCCAGCAGTAACACAGGAATCCCCTACGAGCAGTACTTC,CASSNTGIPYEQYF
TRBV6-5,TRBJ2-7,-,-,TGTGCCAGCAGTTACGTCAGCAAGGCCTACGAGCAGTACTTC,CASSYVSKAYEQYF
TRBV12-3/TRBV12-4,TRBJ1-4,-,-,TGTGCCAGCAGTTTTAGGGATCCGGCTGAACTGTTTTTT,CASSFRDPAELFF
TRBV12-3/TRBV12-4,TRBJ2-3,TRBD2,many,TGTGCCAGCAGTCGGGGACTAGCGGGAGGCACAGATACGCAGTATTTT,CASSRGLAGGTDTQYF
TRBV18,TRBJ2-1,TRBD2,-,TGTGCCAGCTCACCAGGCATAGCGGGAGTGGTTAATGAGCAGTTCTTC,CASSPGIAGVVNEQFF
TRBV7-9,TRBJ1-1,-,few,TGTGCCAGCAGAATACACTTTGAAGCTTTCTTT,CASRIHFEAFF
TRBV7-9,TRBJ1-2,-,medium-sized,TGTGCCAGCAGCTCCACCTCAGGGTCGAGCTATGGCTACACCTTC,CASSSTSGSSYGYTF
TRBV12-3/TRBV12-4,TRBJ1-1,TRBD1,-,TGTGCCACCTCTGACAGGGTAGGGACTGAAGCTTTCTTT,CATSDRVGTEAFF
TRBV20-1,TRBJ2-1,TRBD2,few,TGCAGTGCGAAGAGGCCGCTAGCGGGGAAGAATGAGCAGTTCTTC,CSAKRPLAGKNEQFF
TRBV14,TRBJ2-5,-,-,TGTGCCAGCAGCCAAGTGGGCCCACCAGGGGAGACCCAGTACTTC,CASSQVGPPGETQYF
TRBV20-1,TRBJ1-6,-,-,TGCAGTGCTAGAAAGTACGTTGGGAGGAGCTCCTATAATTCACCCCTCCACTTT,CSARKYVGRSSYNSPLHF
TRBV29-1,TRBJ2-7,TRBD1,-,TGCAGCGTTGGTCCACAGGGGGCTTACGAGCAGTACTTC,CSVGPQGAYEQYF
TRBV12-3/TRBV12-4,TRBJ2-3,TRBD1,few,TGTGCCAGCAGTCCCGGGACAGGGGGATTCACAGATACGCAGTATTTT,CASSPGTGGFTDTQYF
TRBV19,TRBJ2-1,-,-,TGTGCCAGTAGTATAGGGCTAGCATACAATGAGCAGTTCTTC,CASSIGLAYNEQFF
TRBV7-8,TRBJ2-3,-,few,TGTGCCAGCAGCCCCGATCCAGATACGCAGTATTTT,CASSPDPDTQYF
TRBV6-1,TRBJ2-7,-,-,TGTGCCAGCAGACCCCTAGCACTCGGGGGCGAGCAGTACTTC,CASRPLALGGEQYF
TRBV20-1,TRBJ2-3,TRBD2,few,TGCAGTGCTAGAGGGACTAGCGGGATTGATGTAGGCACAGATACGCAGTATTTT,CSARGTSGIDVGTDTQYF
TRBV5-1,TRBJ2-2,-,few,TGCGCCAGCCGATGGGAGGTACCCGGGGAGCTGTTTTTT,CASRWEVPGELFF
TRBV6-5,TRBJ1-1,-,few,TGTGCCAGCAGTAACTCGGAGAAGAACACTGAAGCTTTCTTT,CASSNSEKNTEAFF
TRBV21-1,TRBJ2-2,-,few,TGTGCCAGCAGCTCCCGGTTTTATTCGGCTTTCTCCGGGGAGCTGTTTTTT,CASSSRFYSAFSGELFF
TRBV20-1,TRBJ2-6,-,few,TGCAGTGCTAGGGCCCAGGACGCTGGGGCCAACGTCCTGACTTTC,CSARAQDAGANVLTF
TRBV9,TRBJ1-4,-,-,TGTGCCAGCAGCCCGAGAGGGGCAACTAATGAAAAACTGTTTTTT,CASSPRGATNEKLFF
TRBV20-1,TRBJ2-1,-,few,TGCAGTGCTTCCTCTTTCGCGGGACGGAGTTACAATGAGCAGTTCTTC,CSASSFAGRSYNEQFF
TRBV7-2,TRBJ2-5,-,-,TGTGCCAGCAGCTCCCGGGAGAGGAGATTGGAGACCCAGTACTTC,CASSSRERRLETQYF
TRBV7-3,TRBJ2-2,-,few,TGTGCCAGCAGCTGGATAAGTGGTACCGGGGAGCTGTTTTTT,CASSWISGTGELFF
TRBV2,TRBJ2-5,-,few,TGTGCCAGCCCTGAGCCCGGTTCAAAGACCCAGTACTTC,CASPEPGSKTQYF
TRBV3-1,TRBJ2-7,TRBD2,few,TGTGCCAGCGGCCGAGCTAGCGGGAGCGGGTACGAGCAGTACTTC,CASGRASGSGYEQYF
TRBV20-1,TRBJ2-7,-,-,TGCAGTGCTAGAGATGGCCGGAGGGGGGGACACGAGCAGTACTTC,CSARDGRRGGHEQYF
TRBV5-1,TRBJ2-7,TRBD2,few,TGCGCCAGCAGCAGTTCTAGCGGGAGTCACGAGCAGTACTTC,CASSSSSGSHEQYF
TRBV27,TRBJ2-3,TRBD2,few,TGTGCCAGCAGTCAACTAGCGGGAGGGCCTACAGATACGCAGTATTTT,CASSQLAGGPTDTQYF
TRBV12-3/TRBV12-4,TRBJ2-5,-,-,TGTGCCAGCAGTACTCATCACCTCCAAGAGACCCAGTACTTC,CASSTHHLQETQYF
TRBV12-3/TRBV12-4,TRBJ2-6,-,-,TGTGCCAGCAGTTTTAGTCTTGGGGGGCATGGGGCCAACGTCCTGACTTTC,CASSFSLGGHGANVLTF
TRBV7-6,TRBJ1-1,-,few,TGTGCCAGCAGGGGGGCAGGAAACACTGAAGCTTTCTTT,CASRGAGNTEAFF
TRBV6-5,TRBJ2-7,-,many,TGTGCCAGCAGTTACCCGGGGACCGGCGAGCAGTACTTC,CASSYPGTGEQYF
TRBV9,TRBJ1-1,-,-,TGTGCCAGCAGCGTAGCCTGGGGCGAGAACACTGAAGCTTTCTTT,CASSVAWGENTEAFF
TRBV7-2,TRBJ2-7,-,few,TGTGCCAGCAGCTTCCCTGCTTACGAGCAGTACTTC,CASSFPAYEQYF
TRBV4-3,TRBJ2-5,-,-,TGCGCCAGCAGCCAAAATGGGGCCGGGAGAAAAGAGACCCAGTACTTC,CASSQNGAGRKETQYF
TRBV28,TRBJ2-5,TRBD2,few,TGTGCCAGCAGAGCGAGCGGGAGAAAAGAGACCCAGTACTTC,CASRASGRKETQYF
TRBV29-1,TRBJ2-1,-,few,TGCAGCGTCCGGATGGGCGGACTTAGCTACAATGAGCAGTTCTTC,CSVRMGGLSYNEQFF
TRBV21-1,TRBJ2-3,-,few,TGTGCCAGCAGCCCCGGGACAGGGAACCGCACAGATACGCAGTATTTT,CASSPGTGNRTDTQYF
TRBV15,TRBJ2-1,-,-,TGTGCCACCAGCAGAGAGAGATTTGAGCAGTTCTTC,CATSRERFEQFF
TRBV10-3,TRBJ2-5,-,many,TGTGCCATCCGCTCGGGTTTTCAAGAGACCCAGTACTTC,CAIRSGFQETQYF
TRBV20-1,TRBJ1-6,-,many,TGCAGTGCTAGGGGACTGGGACTGAATAATTCACCCCTCCACTTT,CSARGLGLNNSPLHF
TRBV6-1,TRBJ2-7,TRBD1,few,TGTGCCACCCGCGGACAGGGGGCGAGGTACGAGCAGTACTTC,CATRGQGARYEQYF
TRBV3-1,TRBJ1-5,-,-,TGTGCCAGCAGCCAAGATATAGGGGCGGGCAATCAGCCCCAGCATTTT,CASSQDIGAGNQPQHF
TRBV4-3,TRBJ2-5,TRBD2,-,TGCGCCAGCAGCCCACTAGCGGGGCCCCAAGAGACCCAGTACTTC,CASSPLAGPQETQYF
TRBV27,TRBJ2-1,TRBD2,few,TGTGCCAGCAGTTCGCCGACTAGCGGGAGAATTGATGAGCAGTTCTTC,CASSSPTSGRIDEQFF
TRBV7-2,TRBJ2-7,TRBD2,-,TGTGCCAGCAGCTTAGCAGCGGGAGTTGTCGAGCAGTACTTC,CASSLAAGVVEQYF